The 30 T cell receptor beta chains listed next were all sequenced from one sample in a study of T cell repertoires in cytomegalovirus infection. Each CDR3 protein gets one entry after TCRdb re-called the reads with MiXCR. The data hold about 150,000 distinct CDR3 sequences, with around 20% observed a single time. What was sequenced was PBMCs. These receptors originate from a human donor in good health (CMV status not recorded). Some clones in this sample may be carry-over from other donors' samples.

The sample holds many counts of this clonotype. The chain links TRBV7-2 to TRBJ2-5; TRBD1 or TRBD2 may be the D gene (5 bases each). This CDR3 region has 16 residues. V dropped 4 bases and J dropped 7 bases, with 22 bases sitting between them. Germline V gene data show CDR1 as SGHTA and CDR2 as FQGNSA. The CDR3 region is CASSSAAGTPPTTQYF. CDR3 nucleotide sequence: TGTGCCAGCAGCTCCGCAGCCGGGACGCCACCGACGACCCAGTACTTC.

This clonotype has more than one count but fewer than ten. The J gene is TRBJ2-3, the V gene TRBV5-6, with D tentatively TRBD1 (6 bases). Germline CDR1 reads SGHDT; CDR2 reads YYEEEE. The CDR3 extends over 15 amino acids. V was cut by 0 bases and J by 0 bases, with 8 bases left in between. The CDR3 sequence: CASSLVGASTDTQYF. The CDR3 nucleotides are TGTGCCAGCAGCTTGGTGGGGGCTAGCACAGATACGCAGTATTTT.

This clonotype was counted a few times. V is TRBV12-3 or TRBV12-4 and J is TRBJ1-1, with D perhaps TRBD1 (6 bases). Trimming left V 9 bases short and J 0 bases short, with 17 bases between. The CDR3 length is 15 residues. The CDR3 loop is CASTTGPLMNTEAFF. CDR3 bases: TGTGCCAGTACAACAGGGCCCCTTATGAACACTGAAGCTTTCTTT.

This clonotype occurred a few times. V gene TRBV5-4 combines with J gene TRBJ1-2; D call uncertain. The CDR3 is made up of 14 amino acids. From germline, CDR1 is SGHNT and CDR2 YYREEE (reference sequence). The V and J ends lost 4 bases and 0 bases respectively, with 10 bases between them. CDR3 nucleotide sequence: TGTGCCAGCAGCCCCCCGGGGTCTAACTATGGCTACACCTTC. It encodes CASSPPGSNYGYTF.

The chain links TRBV5-5 to TRBJ1-1, with D unresolved. V gave up 4 bases and J gave up 1 base, with 11 bases separating them. Per germline, CDR1 SGHKS and CDR2 YYEKEE (reference sequence). CDR3 length equals 14 residues. The CDR3 DNA sequence: TGTGCCAGCAGCCCGACTCTAGAGAACACTGAAGCTTTCTTT. Encoded protein: CASSPTLENTEAFF.

This chain links TRBV7-8 with TRBJ2-5; D not certain. The V gene's germline CDR1 is SGHVS and CDR2 FQNEAQ. The CDR3 consists of 17 residues. V gave up 3 bases and J gave up 2 bases, with 19 bases separating them. The CDR3 DNA is TGTGCCAGCAGCTTGTCCACCCCCGAGACCTCACAAGAGACCCAGTACTTC. Translating gives CASSLSTPETSQETQYF.

This clonotype was detected many times. J is TRBJ1-3 and V is TRBV12-5; D gene uncertain. V lost 6 bases and J 0 bases, leaving 15 bases between the germline ends. Germline CDR1 is LGHNT and CDR2 is FRNRAP. There are 16 residues in the CDR3. The CDR3, as DNA: TGTGCTAGTGGCGGGCAGACCACTCGCTCTGGAAACACCATATATTTT. It encodes CASGGQTTRSGNTIYF.

This chain joins TRBV4-1 and TRBJ2-1; 9 bases are shared with TRBD2. Germline lookup yields CDR1 MGHRA and CDR2 YSYEKL. V dropped 1 base and J dropped 6; count of bases not matched to a gene: 10. The CDR3 has 17 residues. The CDR3 spells CASSQVVAGVGGNEQFF. The CDR3, as DNA: TGCGCCAGCAGCCAAGTTGTAGCGGGAGTGGGTGGCAATGAGCAGTTCTTC.

This clonotype was picked up many times. This chain connects TRBV28 to TRBJ2-7; 7 bases are a match to TRBD1. Per germline, CDR1 MDHEN and CDR2 SYDVKM. The CDR3 totals 14 residues. Germline trimming cut 7 bases from V and 5 bases from J; bases unmatched to any gene: 11. Here the CDR3 reads CASTKDRVRNEQYF. For the CDR3, the DNA is TGTGCCAGCACCAAAGACAGGGTAAGGAACGAGCAGTACTTC.

At least ten counts were recorded for this clonotype. CDR3 in DNA: TGTGCCAGCAGCTCGAGACAGGGTGATGAAAAACTGTTTTTT. It yields the protein CASSSRQGDEKLFF. The V and J genes are TRBV7-2 and TRBJ1-4, with 7 positions matching TRBD1. Unmatched junction bases numbered 5, after V lost 4 bases and J lost 6 bases. Germline values: CDR1 SGHTA, CDR2 FQGNSA. The CDR3 loop spans 14 amino acids.

The rearrangement uses TRBV7-9 and TRBJ2-7, with D perhaps TRBD1 or TRBD2 (5 bases each). Germline V gives CDR1 SEHNR, CDR2 FQNEAQ (reference sequence). The CDR3 is 11 amino acids. V lost 8 bases, J lost 5 bases, and 10 bases lay in between. The DNA for the CDR3 is TGTGCCAGCGAGGGACGCCACGAGCAGTACTTC. Protein sequence: CASEGRHEQYF.

This sequence joins TRBV25-1 and TRBJ2-2; D might be TRBD2 (6 bases). Deletions cut 3 bases from V and 0 bases from J, with 8 bases between. Germline CDR1 is MGHDK and CDR2 is SYGVNS. CDR3 size: 15 residues. CDR3 in amino acids: CASSERGANTGELFF. DNA of the CDR3: TGTGCCAGCAGTGAGCGGGGAGCGAACACCGGGGAGCTGTTTTTT.

This clonotype was counted only a few times. This sequence joins TRBV19 and TRBJ1-2; 7 bases match TRBD1. This CDR3 spans 15 amino acids. Germline V gene data show CDR1 as LNHDA and CDR2 as SQIVND (reference sequence). The trim removed 7 bases at V and 0 bases at J, leaving 8 bases unmatched. The CDR3 region is CASTPGTAANYGYTF. CDR3 DNA: TGTGCCAGTACCCCCGGGACAGCTGCTAACTATGGCTACACCTTC.

The chain links TRBV6-1 to TRBJ2-3, with D possibly TRBD1 on 5 matching bases. CDR3 length: 17 residues. Germline V lookup: CDR1 MNHNS, CDR2 SASEGT. The germline V and J ends were trimmed by 4 bases and 2 bases, with 19 bases remaining between them. The CDR3 bases are TGTGCCAGCAGTGCACGCGCTACTGGACACAACACAGATACGCAGTATTTT. This sequence encodes CASSARATGHNTDTQYF.

In this sample, this clonotype turned up many times. The chain recombines TRBV7-6 with TRBJ2-5, with TRBD1 matching over 8 bases. The CDR3 loop spans 17 amino acids. Germline assignment: CDR1 SGHVS and CDR2 FNYEAQ. J gave up 4 bases and V 4 bases, and 14 bases lay outside the gene matches. CDR3 nucleotides: TGTGCCAGCAGCTCGACCGGCGCCGTCAGGGGGCTAGAGACCCAGTACTTC. Amino acid sequence: CASSSTGAVRGLETQYF.

This chain connects TRBV4-2 to TRBJ2-1; D possibly uses TRBD1 or TRBD2 (5 bases each). This CDR3 comprises 16 residues. The germline V gene has CDR1 LGHNA and CDR2 YNFKEQ. V was cut by 2 bases and J by 2 bases, with 13 bases left in between. CDR3 residues: CASSQKRDGTYNEQFF. The CDR3 DNA reads TGTGCCAGCAGCCAAAAACGGGACGGAACCTACAATGAGCAGTTCTTC.

The chain combines TRBV20-1 with TRBJ2-3, with D hard to call. There are 13 residues in the CDR3. The germline V gene has CDR1 DFQATT and CDR2 SNEGSKA (reference sequence). V lost 1 base and J 5 bases, leaving 10 bases between the germline ends. CDR3 amino acids: CSARVTVVDTQYF. The CDR3 DNA is TGCAGTGCTAGAGTAACGGTCGTAGATACGCAGTATTTT.

This clonotype was picked up many times. This chain uses TRBV7-2 with TRBJ2-5, with 8 bases identical to TRBD2. The CDR3 is 14 residues long. With 7 bases clipped from V and 8 bases from J, the junction kept 12 bases outside the gene matches. Looked up from germline, CDR1 is SGHTA and CDR2 is FQGNSA. The CDR3 loop is CASTSSSGAVTQYF. CDR3 nucleotides: TGTGCCAGCACCTCGAGTAGCGGGGCGGTTACCCAGTACTTC.

There are many counts of this clonotype. The chain is built from TRBV7-9 and TRBJ2-1; D uncertain. Trimming stripped 5 bases from V and 6 bases from J, with 20 bases between. The CDR3 is 16 amino acids. Germline CDR1 reads SEHNR; CDR2 reads FQNEAQ (reference sequence). The CDR3 DNA is TGTGCCAGCAGCCCGACCAGAGGAAGGGTTTCCAATGAGCAGTTCTTC. It translates to CASSPTRGRVSNEQFF.

This sequence joins TRBV2 and TRBJ2-5, with 9 bases aligning to TRBD2. This CDR3 spans 15 amino acids. Per germline, CDR1 SNHLY and CDR2 FYNNEI. The ends lost 6 bases at V and 5 bases at J; junction bases unmatched: 10. Written as DNA, the CDR3 is TGTGCCAGCAGCGACCCATCTGGACTAGCGGAGACCCAGTACTTC. Amino acids: CASSDPSGLAETQYF. The full variable domain, in which reference TRBV2 and TRBJ2-5 provide the parts outside the CDR3, is EPEVTQTPSHQVTQMGQEVILRCVPISNHLYFYWYRQILGQKVEFLVSFYNNEISEKSEIFDDQFSVERPDGSNFTLKIRSTKLEDSAMYFCASSDPSGLAETQYFGPGTRLLVL.

This clonotype was counted many times. The chain joins TRBV7-9 to TRBJ2-1, with D maybe TRBD2 (5 bases). From germline, CDR1 is SEHNR and CDR2 FQNEAQ (reference sequence). The CDR3 loop spans 16 amino acids. Deletions cut 4 bases from V and 2 bases from J, with 15 bases between. The CDR3 region is CASSSPAVVTYNEQFF. As DNA, the CDR3 is TGTGCCAGCAGCTCCCCAGCGGTAGTGACCTACAATGAGCAGTTCTTC.

This clonotype was seen a handful of times. The chain couples TRBV7-8 to TRBJ1-1, with 8 bases identical to TRBD1. V gave up 2 bases and J gave up 5 bases; unmatched junction bases: 4. The CDR3 is made up of 14 amino acids. From germline, CDR1 is SGHVS and CDR2 FQNEAQ. DNA for the CDR3: TGTGCCAGCAGCTTAAGGACAGGGCGGACTGAAGCTTTCTTT. Translating it yields CASSLRTGRTEAFF.

This clonotype was counted between two and nine times. This chain uses TRBV19 with TRBJ1-1; D unclear. The CDR3 runs to 11 residues. V dropped 6 bases and J dropped 3 bases, with 5 bases sitting between them. In germline, CDR1 is LNHDA, CDR2 SQIVND (reference sequence). The CDR3 nucleotides read TGTGCCAGTAGGGTGGACACTGAAGCTTTCTTT. It yields the protein CASRVDTEAFF.

The V call is TRBV12-3 or TRBV12-4, the J call TRBJ2-5; 8 bases match TRBD1. The CDR3 consists of 15 residues. With 3 bases clipped from V and 7 bases from J, the junction kept 10 bases outside the gene matches. In DNA form, the CDR3 reads TGTGCCAGCAGTTTTCCCTTAGGACAGGGTGGGACCCAGTACTTC. This gives the protein CASSFPLGQGGTQYF.

The chain has TRBV20-1 and TRBJ1-5, with 10 bases matching TRBD1. From germline, CDR1 is DFQATT and CDR2 SNEGSKA (reference sequence). Trimming removed 6 bases from V and 6 bases from J; junction bases left unmatched: 8. The CDR3 is 14 residues long. This CDR3 reads CSASTGGSIQPQHF. The DNA for the CDR3 is TGCAGTGCGTCGACAGGGGGCTCGATTCAGCCCCAGCATTTT.

This chain links TRBV10-2 with TRBJ1-1, with 7 bases fitting TRBD1. The length of the CDR3 is 16 residues. Germline CDR1 reads WSHSY; CDR2 reads SAAADI. After removal of 3 bases from V and 0 bases from J, the junction contained 7 bases not matched to a gene. CDR3 sequence reads: CASSDPGTVLNTEAFF. The CDR3 DNA reads as TGCGCCAGCAGTGATCCCGGGACAGTATTGAACACTGAAGCTTTCTTT.

In this sample, this clonotype turned up a few times. V is TRBV19 and J is TRBJ2-2; D not certain. CDR1 LNHDA and CDR2 SQIVND come from the germline V gene (reference sequence). The V end lost 1 base, the J end lost 1 base, and 7 bases lay between the germline ends. This CDR3 region has 15 residues. The CDR3 region is CASSIGLVNTGELFF. CDR3 coding DNA: TGTGCCAGTAGTATAGGTCTCGTGAACACCGGGGAGCTGTTTTTT.

The table lists this clonotype with many counts. This chain links TRBV7-8 with TRBJ2-7; tentatively, D is TRBD2 (5 bases). This CDR3 comprises 14 residues. Trimming stripped 2 bases from V and 6 bases from J, with 14 bases between. Germline V lookup: CDR1 SGHVS, CDR2 FQNEAQ. The CDR3 DNA follows: TGTGCCAGCAGCTTACTTCCCGGGGTGGGCGAGCAGTACTTC. Residues: CASSLLPGVGEQYF.

V and J are TRBV20-1 and TRBJ2-3; 8 bases match TRBD2. This CDR3 comprises 15 residues. The germline CDR1 and CDR2 sequences are DFQATT and SNEGSKA (reference sequence). With V trimmed by 0 bases and J by 1 base, 3 bases remained unmatched. The chain's CDR3 is CSAREAGGGTDTQYF. CDR3 DNA sequence: TGCAGTGCTAGAGAGGCGGGAGGAGGCACAGATACGCAGTATTTT.

This clonotype was counted ten times or more. The chain is built from TRBV7-3 and TRBJ1-6; D ambiguous. CDR1 and CDR2 from the germline V gene are SGHTA and FQGTGA. The CDR3 has 14 residues. Trimming shortened V by 5 bases and J by 8 bases, and 13 bases separated the two germline ends. The CDR3 DNA follows: TGTGCCAGCAGCCCCACCTTTAGGGATTCACCCCTCCACTTT. Encoded protein: CASSPTFRDSPLHF.